The T cell receptor beta chain under discussion was sequenced for a study of control samples from healthy donors and cancer patients. Method: immunoSEQ multiplex PCR; TCRdb's copy keeps in-frame clones and lacks some. In the table there are approximately 94,000 clones, roughly nine tenths of which are singletons. Trimming stripped 2 bases from V and 1 base from J, with 11 bases between. Looked up from germline, CDR1 is SGHTA and CDR2 is FQGNSA. CDR3 length: 15 residues. This receptor was identified in a woman aged 25 to 45 in good health. This chain links TRBV7-2 with TRBJ2-5; D is undetermined. Sequencing was done on a sample of blood. The CDR3 region is CASSLRQLVQETQYF. CDR3 bases: TGTGCCAGCAGCTTACGGCAGTTGGTCCAAGAGACCCAGTACTTC.